These 22 T cell receptor beta chains share one sample of origin, sequenced in a study of memory CD4+ T cells and cytomegalovirus serostatus. The sort gate was single viable CD3+CD4+CD8-CD45RO+ cells for memory CD4+ T cells. The assay was immunoSEQ multiplex PCR, and TCRdb's table has in-frame clones only and misses some. The sample has about 52,000 clones, 80% to 90% seen once; the top ten hold 2%. The sequencing input was memory CD4+ T cells from blood. These receptors originate from an adult in good health and CMV-seropositive.

This chain links TRBV30 with TRBJ1-1; a possible D gene is TRBD1 (5 bases). Germline CDR1 reads GTSNPN; CDR2 reads SVGIG (reference sequence). The CDR3 spans 12 residues. Trimming stripped 4 bases from V and 5 bases from J, with 11 bases between. The CDR3 here is CAWTGGGTEAFF. CDR3 sequence (DNA): TGTGCCTGGACCGGGGGTGGGACTGAAGCTTTCTTT.

The gene calls are TRBV6-5 and TRBJ2-3, with 11 nucleotides matching TRBD1. V lost 10 bases and J lost 1; bases outside the gene matches: 7. The CDR3 has 15 amino acids. Germline assignment: CDR1 MNHEY and CDR2 SVGAGI. CDR3 nucleotide sequence: TGTGCCATGGAAAGGGGACAGGGGGGCACAGATACGCAGTATTTT. It encodes CAMERGQGGTDTQYF.

The count of this clone is one. The V call is TRBV4-1, the J call TRBJ2-5; maybe TRBD2 (6 bases). This CDR3 region has 15 residues. With 0 bases removed from V and 6 bases from J, the gap between germline ends came to 14 bases. The V gene's germline CDR1 is MGHRA and CDR2 YSYEKL. The CDR3 DNA reads as TGCGCCAGCAGCCAAGATCTGCGGGACTTGAAGACCCAGTACTTC. This gives the protein CASSQDLRDLKTQYF.

V and J are TRBV7-2 and TRBJ1-5, with D hard to call. CDR3 length equals 15 residues. The germline V gene has CDR1 SGHTA and CDR2 FQGNSA. V lost 4 bases and J 3 bases, leaving 13 bases between the germline ends. Here the CDR3 reads CASSWDGRNNQPQHF. In DNA form, the CDR3 reads TGTGCCAGCAGCTGGGATGGGAGAAACAATCAGCCCCAGCATTTT.

The chain carries TRBV4-2 and TRBJ1-5; perhaps TRBD1 as D (6 bases). CDR1 is LGHNA and CDR2 is YNFKEQ in the germline V gene. The CDR3 covers 15 residues. V shed 2 bases and J shed 4 bases, with 12 bases lying between them. The CDR3 DNA reads TGTGCCAGCAGCCAAACCCGGGGGGCGAATCAGCCCCAGCATTTT. This encodes CASSQTRGANQPQHF.

This clone was seen a few times. The V call is TRBV4-1, the J call TRBJ1-1, with D unresolved. This CDR3 is 16 amino acids long. V shed 6 bases and J shed 0 bases, with 17 bases lying between them. Germline V gene lookup returns CDR1 MGHRA and CDR2 YSYEKL. CDR3 residues: CASRSVIGLMNTEAFF. The CDR3 DNA reads TGCGCCAGCAGGTCCGTCATTGGCCTTATGAACACTGAAGCTTTCTTT.

The rearrangement links TRBV2 to TRBJ1-3; a possible D gene is TRBD1 (6 bases). CDR1 is SNHLY and CDR2 is FYNNEI in the germline V gene. V lost 0 bases, J lost 3 bases, and 12 bases lay in between. The CDR3 is 16 residues long. The CDR3 sequence: CASSEAQQGLGNTIYF. CDR3 DNA: TGTGCCAGCAGTGAAGCTCAACAGGGCCTTGGAAACACCATATATTTT.

The rearrangement uses TRBV7-9 and TRBJ1-5; D is ambiguous. V dropped 3 bases and J dropped 3 bases, with 9 bases sitting between them. This CDR3 is 14 amino acids long. From germline, CDR1 is SEHNR and CDR2 FQNEAQ (reference sequence). CDR3 DNA: TGTGCCAGCAGCTTTTTATGCCCCAATCAGCCCCAGCATTTT. It encodes CASSFLCPNQPQHF.

For this clone: Germline is not matched at one junction end, which may reflect a read error. This rearrangement joins TRBV2 to TRBJ2-7; 7 nucleotides agree with TRBD2. The CDR3 covers 13 residues. Germline V gene data show CDR1 as SNHLY and CDR2 as FYNNEI. Here the CDR3 reads CASTSTSSNEQYF. CDR3 DNA: TGTGCCAGCACCTCGACTAGCTCCAACGAGCAGTACTTC.

This chain links TRBV2 with TRBJ2-5, with D unresolved. The CDR3 contains 12 residues. Germline V gives CDR1 SNHLY, CDR2 FYNNEI. V was shortened by 4 bases and J by 1 base, with 4 bases between the two germline ends. For the CDR3, the DNA is TGTGCCAGCAGTGTGGTCCAAGAGACCCAGTACTTC. Amino acid sequence: CASSVVQETQYF. Full variable domain (rest looked up from reference TRBV2 and TRBJ2-5): EPEVTQTPSHQVTQMGQEVILRCVPISNHLYFYWYRQILGQKVEFLVSFYNNEISEKSEIFDDQFSVERPDGSNFTLKIRSTKLEDSAMYFCASSVVQETQYFGPGTRLLVL.

This chain uses TRBV7-9 with TRBJ1-2; maybe TRBD1 (5 bases). The germline V gene has CDR1 SEHNR and CDR2 FQNEAQ (reference sequence). The V and J ends lost 5 bases and 8 bases respectively, with 15 bases between them. The CDR3 covers 13 residues. For the CDR3, the DNA is TGTGCCAGCAGCCCTTTTGGACAACGAGGCTACACCTTC. Its translation: CASSPFGQRGYTF.

The rearrangement links TRBV6-6 to TRBJ1-1; 7 bases fit TRBD1. V was clipped by 8 bases and J by 1 base; unmatched bases: 10. The germline gives CDR1 MNHNY, CDR2 SVGAGI (reference sequence). The CDR3 length is 15 residues. The CDR3 nucleotides are TGTGCCAGCCAAATATACCCAGGGGGGAACACTGAAGCTTTCTTT. Translation: CASQIYPGGNTEAFF.

This chain links TRBV28 with TRBJ1-4; 7 bases are a match to TRBD1. The CDR3 loop spans 13 amino acids. Per the germline V gene, CDR1 is MDHEN and CDR2 is SYDVKM. V shed 5 bases and J 11 bases; nucleotides not matched to a gene: 8. As DNA, the CDR3 is TGTGCCAGCAGTAAGACAGGGAAGTTTAAACTGTTTTTT. Its protein product is CASSKTGKFKLFF.

The chain uses TRBV18 and TRBJ2-2, with 10 bases identical to TRBD1. Looked up from germline, CDR1 is KGHSH and CDR2 is LQKENI. Trimming cost V 3 bases and J 7 bases; bases outside gene matches: 8. The CDR3 contains 16 residues. The CDR3 loop reads CASSPQGQGGLGELFF. In DNA form, the CDR3 reads TGTGCCAGCTCACCCCAAGGACAGGGGGGACTCGGGGAGCTGTTTTTT.

This chain uses TRBV7-8 with TRBJ2-5, with D tentatively TRBD1 (6 bases). This CDR3 is 13 amino acids long. In germline, CDR1 is SGHVS, CDR2 FQNEAQ. Trimming took 6 bases from V and 4 from J, leaving 12 bases between them. CDR3 region: CASSLQGRETQYF. CDR3 sequence (DNA): TGTGCCAGCAGTCTACAGGGCCGAGAGACCCAGTACTTC.

This chain connects TRBV29-1 to TRBJ2-5; no firm D call. The germline CDR1 and CDR2 sequences are SQVTM and ANQGSEA. The CDR3 extends over 13 amino acids. V was shortened by 5 bases and J by 2 bases, with 12 bases between the two germline ends. The CDR3 loop reads CSVYRAEQETQYF. In DNA, the CDR3 is TGCAGCGTTTATAGGGCAGAACAAGAGACCCAGTACTTC.

The V gene is TRBV7-3, the J gene TRBJ2-2; TRBD2 matches 9 bases. J gave up 4 bases and V 5 bases, and 11 bases lay outside the gene matches. The germline V gene encodes CDR1 SGHTA and CDR2 FQGTGA. The CDR3 extends over 17 amino acids. As DNA, the CDR3 is TGTGCCAGCAGCGCATTAGCGGGGGTCCCAAGCACCGGGGAGCTGTTTTTT. Protein product: CASSALAGVPSTGELFF. The whole variable domain, filled in from reference TRBV7-3 and TRBJ2-2, reads GAGVSQTPSNKVTEKGKYVELRCDPISGHTALYWYRQSLGQGPEFLIYFQGTGAADDSGLPNDRFFAVRPEGSVSTLKIQRTERGDSAVYLCASSALAGVPSTGELFFGEGSRLTVL.

This clone was observed a single time. The CDR3 DNA reads TGTGCCAGCGCCCCCCAGGGAGGATCCACCGGGGAGCTGTTTTTT. Translated, it gives CASAPQGGSTGELFF. The chain carries TRBV7-6 and TRBJ2-2; maybe TRBD2 (6 bases). This CDR3 contains 15 residues. Per germline, CDR1 SGHVS and CDR2 FNYEAQ. V dropped 8 bases and J dropped 4 bases, with 17 bases sitting between them. The whole variable domain, filled in from reference TRBV7-6 and TRBJ2-2, reads GAGVSQSPRYKVTKRGQDVALRCDPISGHVSLYWYRQALGQGPEFLTYFNYEAQQDKSGLPNDRFSAERPEGSISTLTIQRTEQRDSAMYRCASAPQGGSTGELFFGEGSRLTVL.

The V and J genes are TRBV28 and TRBJ1-2, with a possible D match to TRBD1 (6 bases). V lost 2 bases, J lost 8 bases, and 15 bases lay in between. This CDR3 is 14 amino acids long. Germline CDR1 is MDHEN and CDR2 is SYDVKM. The CDR3 bases are TGTGCCAGCAGTTTAGGGTTCCAGGGGCTAGGCTACACCTTC. This encodes CASSLGFQGLGYTF.

The genes are TRBV11-2 and TRBJ1-1, with D unresolved. Per germline, CDR1 SGHAT and CDR2 FQNNGV. V lost 2 bases to trimming and J lost 3 bases, with 7 bases between them. The CDR3 is made up of 13 amino acids. CDR3 coding DNA: TGTGCCAGCAGCTTACGGCGGGACACTGAAGCTTTCTTT. Its protein product is CASSLRRDTEAFF. Full variable domain (outside the CDR3, taken from reference TRBV11-2 and TRBJ1-1): EAGVAQSPRYKIIEKRQSVAFWCNPISGHATLYWYQQILGQGPKLLIQFQNNGVVDDSQLPKDRFSAERLKGVDSTLKIQPAKLEDSAVYLCASSLRRDTEAFFGQGTRLTVV.

This clone was counted once. Other nucleotide sequences in the sample specify the same CDR3. This rearrangement joins TRBV7-2 to TRBJ2-1; the match to TRBD1 covers 9 bases. CDR1 is SGHTA, CDR2 FQGNSA, per germline. V lost 3 bases, J lost 4 bases, and 1 base stayed unmatched. The CDR3 runs 14 residues. CDR3: CASSFDRGYNEQFF. The CDR3 region has the DNA TGTGCCAGCAGCTTCGACAGGGGGTACAATGAGCAGTTCTTC. The variable domain in full, with the rest retrieved from reference TRBV7-2 and TRBJ2-1, is GAGVSQSPSNKVTEKGKDVELRCDPISGHTALYWYRQSLGQGLEFLIYFQGNSAPDKSGLPSDRFSAERTGGSVSTLTIQRTQQEDSAVYLCASSFDRGYNEQFFGPGTRLTVL.

V and J are TRBV6-5 and TRBJ1-4; no definite D call. The V and J ends lost 0 bases and 7 bases respectively, with 12 bases between them. The germline V gene encodes CDR1 MNHEY and CDR2 SVGAGI. This CDR3 contains 15 residues. The CDR3 is CASSYSQAALEKLFF. In nucleotides, the CDR3 is TGTGCCAGCAGTTACTCCCAGGCCGCCCTTGAAAAACTGTTTTTT.